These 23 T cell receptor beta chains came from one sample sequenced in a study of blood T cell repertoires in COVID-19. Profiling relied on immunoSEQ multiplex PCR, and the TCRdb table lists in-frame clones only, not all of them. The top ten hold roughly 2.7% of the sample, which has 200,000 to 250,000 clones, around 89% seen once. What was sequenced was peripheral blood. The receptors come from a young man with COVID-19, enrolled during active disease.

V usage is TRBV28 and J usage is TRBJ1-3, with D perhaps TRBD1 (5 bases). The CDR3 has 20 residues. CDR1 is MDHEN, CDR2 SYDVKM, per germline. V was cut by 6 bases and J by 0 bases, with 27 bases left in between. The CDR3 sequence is CASRAGVLVDTGYSGNTIYF. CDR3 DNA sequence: TGTGCCAGCAGAGCCGGAGTTCTAGTGGACACCGGATACTCTGGAAACACCATATATTTT.

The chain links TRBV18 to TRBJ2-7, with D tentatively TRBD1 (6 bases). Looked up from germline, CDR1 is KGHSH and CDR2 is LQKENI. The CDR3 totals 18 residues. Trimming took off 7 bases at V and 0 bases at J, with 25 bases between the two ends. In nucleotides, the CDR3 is TGTGCCAGCTGTTGGGGGCGCCAAGGCGGAGTGACCTCCTACGAGCAGTACTTC. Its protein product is CASCWGRQGGVTSYEQYF. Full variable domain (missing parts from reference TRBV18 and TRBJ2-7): NAGVMQNPRHLVRRRGQEARLRCSPMKGHSHVYWYRQLPEEGLKFMVYLQKENIIDESGMPKERFSAEFPKEGPSILRIQQVVRGDSAAYFCASCWGRQGGVTSYEQYFGPGTRLTVT.

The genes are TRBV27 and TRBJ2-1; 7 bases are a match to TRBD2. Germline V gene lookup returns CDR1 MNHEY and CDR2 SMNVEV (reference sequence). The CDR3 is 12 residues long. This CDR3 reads CASGGAYNEQFF. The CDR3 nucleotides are TGTGCGAGTGGGGGGGCCTACAATGAGCAGTTCTTC.

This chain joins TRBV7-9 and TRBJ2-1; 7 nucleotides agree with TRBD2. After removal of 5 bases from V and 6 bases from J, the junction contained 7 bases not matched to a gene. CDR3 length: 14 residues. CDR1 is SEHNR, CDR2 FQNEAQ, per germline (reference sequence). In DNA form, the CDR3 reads TGTGCCAGCAGCCCCGTACGGGGGGTCAATGAGCAGTTCTTC. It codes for CASSPVRGVNEQFF.

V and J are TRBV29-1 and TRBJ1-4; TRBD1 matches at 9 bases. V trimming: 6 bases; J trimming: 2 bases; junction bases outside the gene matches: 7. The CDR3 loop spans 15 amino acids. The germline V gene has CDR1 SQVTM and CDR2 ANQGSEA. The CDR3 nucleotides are TGCAGCGTCCCGGGACAGGGATGGACTAATGAAAAACTGTTTTTT. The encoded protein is CSVPGQGWTNEKLFF.

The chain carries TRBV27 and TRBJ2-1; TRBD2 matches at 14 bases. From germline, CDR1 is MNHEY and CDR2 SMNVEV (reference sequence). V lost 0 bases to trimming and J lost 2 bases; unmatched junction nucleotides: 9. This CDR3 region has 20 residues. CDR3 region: CASSLSTSGRGGGTYNEQFF. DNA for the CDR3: TGTGCCAGCAGTTTATCGACTAGCGGGAGGGGCGGGGGCACCTACAATGAGCAGTTCTTC.

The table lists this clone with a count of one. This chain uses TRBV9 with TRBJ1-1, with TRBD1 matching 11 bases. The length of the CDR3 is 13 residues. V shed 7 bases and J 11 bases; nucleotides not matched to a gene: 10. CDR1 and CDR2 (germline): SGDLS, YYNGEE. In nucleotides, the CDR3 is TGTGCCAGCGGCGAACCGGACAGGGGGCATGCTTTCTTT. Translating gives CASGEPDRGHAFF. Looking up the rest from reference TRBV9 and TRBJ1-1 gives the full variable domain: DSGVTQTPKHLITATGQRVTLRCSPRSGDLSVYWYQQSLDQGLQFLIQYYNGEERAKGNILERFSAQQFPDLHSELNLSSLELGDSALYFCASGEPDRGHAFFGQGTRLTVV.

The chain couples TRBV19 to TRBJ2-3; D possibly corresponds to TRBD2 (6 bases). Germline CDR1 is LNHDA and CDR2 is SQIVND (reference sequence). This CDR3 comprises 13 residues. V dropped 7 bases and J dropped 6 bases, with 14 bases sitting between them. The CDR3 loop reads CASKAGTRDTQYF. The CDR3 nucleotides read TGTGCCAGTAAGGCGGGGACGAGGGATACGCAGTATTTT.

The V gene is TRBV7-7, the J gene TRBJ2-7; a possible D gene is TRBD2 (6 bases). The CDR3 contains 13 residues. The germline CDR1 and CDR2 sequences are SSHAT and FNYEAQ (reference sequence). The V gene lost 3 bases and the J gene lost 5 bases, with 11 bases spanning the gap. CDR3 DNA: TGTGCCAGCAGCTTGGCGGGGACCCACGAGCAGTACTTC. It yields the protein CASSLAGTHEQYF.

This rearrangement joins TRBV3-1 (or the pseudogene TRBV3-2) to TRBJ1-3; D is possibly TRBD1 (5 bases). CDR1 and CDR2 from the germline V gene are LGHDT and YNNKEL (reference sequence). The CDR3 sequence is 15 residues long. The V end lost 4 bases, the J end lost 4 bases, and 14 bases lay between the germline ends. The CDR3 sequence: CASSLSQVIGNTIYF. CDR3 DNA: TGTGCCAGCAGCCTATCACAGGTTATAGGAAACACCATATATTTT.

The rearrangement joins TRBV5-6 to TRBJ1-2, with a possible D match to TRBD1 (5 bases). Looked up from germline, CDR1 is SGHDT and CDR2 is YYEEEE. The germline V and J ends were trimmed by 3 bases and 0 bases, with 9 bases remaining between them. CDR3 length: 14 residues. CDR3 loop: CASSSGPTNYGYTF. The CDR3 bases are TGTGCCAGCAGCTCAGGGCCGACTAACTATGGCTACACCTTC.

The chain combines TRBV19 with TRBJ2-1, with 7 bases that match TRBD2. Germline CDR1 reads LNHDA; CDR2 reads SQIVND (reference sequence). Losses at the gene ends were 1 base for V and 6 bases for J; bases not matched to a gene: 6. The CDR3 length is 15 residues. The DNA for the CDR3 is TGTGCCAGTAGTATAGGGACTAGGGGTCCCAATGAGCAGTTCTTC. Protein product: CASSIGTRGPNEQFF. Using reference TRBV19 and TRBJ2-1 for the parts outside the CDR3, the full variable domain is DGGITQSPKYLFRKEGQNVTLSCEQNLNHDAMYWYRQDPGQGLRLIYYSQIVNDFQKGDIAEGYSVSREKKESFPLTVTSAQKNPTAFYLCASSIGTRGPNEQFFGPGTRLTVL.

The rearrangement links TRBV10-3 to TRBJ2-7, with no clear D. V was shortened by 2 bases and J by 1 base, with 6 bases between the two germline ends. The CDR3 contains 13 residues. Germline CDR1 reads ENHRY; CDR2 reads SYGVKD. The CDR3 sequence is CAISEGPSYEQYF. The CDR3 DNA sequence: TGTGCCATCAGTGAGGGGCCGTCCTACGAGCAGTACTTC.

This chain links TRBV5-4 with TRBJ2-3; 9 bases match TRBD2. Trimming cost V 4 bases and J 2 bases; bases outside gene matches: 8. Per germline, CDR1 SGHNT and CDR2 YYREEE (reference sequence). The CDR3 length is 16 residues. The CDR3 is CASSHRLAGSTDTQYF. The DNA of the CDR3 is TGTGCCAGCAGCCACCGCCTAGCGGGGTCCACAGATACGCAGTATTTT.

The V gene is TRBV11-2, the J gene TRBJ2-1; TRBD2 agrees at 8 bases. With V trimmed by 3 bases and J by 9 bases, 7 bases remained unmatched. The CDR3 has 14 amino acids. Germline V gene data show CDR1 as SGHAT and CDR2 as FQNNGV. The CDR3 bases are TGTGCCAGCAGCTTCGGGGGGGGGCCGTTTGAGCAGTTCTTC. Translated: CASSFGGGPFEQFF.

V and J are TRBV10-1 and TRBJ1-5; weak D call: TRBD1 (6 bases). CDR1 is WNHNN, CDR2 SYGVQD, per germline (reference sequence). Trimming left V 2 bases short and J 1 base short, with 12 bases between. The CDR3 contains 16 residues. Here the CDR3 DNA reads TGCGCCAGCAGTGAGCAAGGGGGAGACAGCAATCAGCCCCAGCATTTT. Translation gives CASSEQGGDSNQPQHF.

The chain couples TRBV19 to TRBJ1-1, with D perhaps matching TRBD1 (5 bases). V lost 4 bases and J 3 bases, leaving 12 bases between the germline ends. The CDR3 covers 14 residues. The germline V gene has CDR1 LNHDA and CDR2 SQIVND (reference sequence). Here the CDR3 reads CASSTYDRYTEAFF. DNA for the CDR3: TGTGCCAGTAGTACCTATGACAGATACACTGAAGCTTTCTTT.

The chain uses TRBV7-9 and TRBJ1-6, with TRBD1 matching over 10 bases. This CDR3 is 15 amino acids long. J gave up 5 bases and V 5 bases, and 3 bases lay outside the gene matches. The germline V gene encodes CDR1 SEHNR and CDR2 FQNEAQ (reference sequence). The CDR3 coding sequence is TGTGCCAGCAGCCTAGGGACAGGGGATAATTCACCCCTCCACTTT. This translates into CASSLGTGDNSPLHF.

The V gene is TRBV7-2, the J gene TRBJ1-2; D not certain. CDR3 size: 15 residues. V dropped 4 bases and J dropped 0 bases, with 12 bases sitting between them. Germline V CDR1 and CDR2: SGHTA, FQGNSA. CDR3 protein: CASSYTVAANYGYTF. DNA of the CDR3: TGTGCCAGCAGCTATACCGTGGCAGCTAACTATGGCTACACCTTC. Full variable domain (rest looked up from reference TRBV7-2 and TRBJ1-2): GAGVSQSPSNKVTEKGKDVELRCDPISGHTALYWYRQSLGQGLEFLIYFQGNSAPDKSGLPSDRFSAERTGGSVSTLTIQRTQQEDSAVYLCASSYTVAANYGYTFGSGTRLTVV.

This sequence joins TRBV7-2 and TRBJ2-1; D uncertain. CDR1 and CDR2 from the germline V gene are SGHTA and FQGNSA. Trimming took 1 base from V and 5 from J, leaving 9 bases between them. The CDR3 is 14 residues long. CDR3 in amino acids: CASSLGAVNNEQFF. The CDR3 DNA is TGTGCCAGCAGCTTAGGGGCAGTTAACAATGAGCAGTTCTTC.

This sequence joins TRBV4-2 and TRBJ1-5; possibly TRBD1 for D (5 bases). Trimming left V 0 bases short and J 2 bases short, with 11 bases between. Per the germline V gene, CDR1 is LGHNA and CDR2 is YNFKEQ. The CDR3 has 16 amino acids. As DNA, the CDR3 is TGTGCCAGCAGCCAAGAGGGGGGGAGAGGCAATCAGCCCCAGCATTTT. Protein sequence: CASSQEGGRGNQPQHF.

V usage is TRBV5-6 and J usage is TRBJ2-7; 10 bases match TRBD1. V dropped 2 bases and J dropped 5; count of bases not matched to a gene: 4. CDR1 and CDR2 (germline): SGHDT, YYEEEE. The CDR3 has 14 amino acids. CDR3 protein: CASSLGQGVNEQYF. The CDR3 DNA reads TGTGCCAGCAGCTTAGGACAGGGGGTGAACGAGCAGTACTTC. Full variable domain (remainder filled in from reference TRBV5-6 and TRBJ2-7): DAGVTQSPTHLIKTRGQQVTLRCSPKSGHDTVSWYQQALGQGPQFIFQYYEEEERQRGNFPDRFSGHQFPNYSSELNVNALLLGDSALYLCASSLGQGVNEQYFGPGTRLTVT.

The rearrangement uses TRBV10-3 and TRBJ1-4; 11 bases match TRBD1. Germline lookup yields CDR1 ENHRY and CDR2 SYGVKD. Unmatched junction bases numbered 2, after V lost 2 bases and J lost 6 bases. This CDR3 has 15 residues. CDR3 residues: CAISEADRGHEKLFF. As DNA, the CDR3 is TGTGCCATCAGTGAGGCGGACAGGGGGCATGAAAAACTGTTTTTT.